This TCR beta chain was sequenced during a study of cytomegalovirus exposure and HLA in healthy donors. Study conclusions and caveats: Listed as cytomegalovirus-associated were over 150 TCR beta chains.

To note about this clone: Its cognate antigen is unknown.

A multiplex PCR was run with 60 Vbeta primers and 13 Jbeta primers. Assay: immunoSEQ multiplex PCR; the TCRdb copy retains only in-frame clones and omits some. This sample has over 140,000 clones, with about 84% found just once. Germline V gene lookup returns CDR1 SSHAT and CDR2 FNYEAQ (reference sequence). V lost 5 bases and J lost 0, with 6 bases in between. CDR3 length: 13 residues. The sample comprised PBMCs. The TCR was taken from a man between 50 and 59 years old in good health and CMV-seronegative. This chain uses TRBV7-7 with TRBJ2-3, with D unclear. The CDR3 sequence is CASSAYSTDTQYF. The CDR3 DNA reads as TGTGCCAGCAGCGCGTACAGCACAGATACGCAGTATTTT. Based on the CDR3 plus reference TRBV7-7 and TRBJ2-3, the full variable domain is GAGVSQSPRYKVTKRGQDVTLRCDPISSHATLYWYQQALGQGPEFLTYFNYEAQPDKSGLPSDRFSAERPEGSISTLTIQRTEQRDSAMYRCASSAYSTDTQYFGPGTRLTVL.